The 30 T cell receptor beta chains given below trace back to one sample, sequenced in a study of blood T cell repertoires in COVID-19 (dated by TCRdb to 2020 to 2022). The method was the immunoSEQ multiplex PCR assay. TCRdb provides this immuneACCESS table in a form limited to in-frame rearrangements. Some clones are lacking; in checked studies, under half of them reflect an unresolved V gene, and why the rest are absent is not known. In this sample the table shows around 460,000 clones, 70% to 90% of which occur a single time. The leading ten clones occupy roughly 0.76% of the sample. Input material: peripheral blood. Receptors originate from a man younger than 35 with COVID-19, enrolled during active disease.

This clone came up once. The chain uses TRBV5-4 and TRBJ1-1; the D is unclear. Trimming removed 3 bases at V and 10 bases at J, with 10 bases between. Germline V CDR1 and CDR2: SGHNT, YYREEE (reference sequence). CDR3 length: 11 amino acids. The CDR3 nucleotides are TGTGCCAGCAGCTCTCCCAGCGGAGCTTTCTTT. It is translated as CASSSPSGAFF.

The rearrangement links TRBV11-2 to TRBJ2-7; 10 positions match TRBD2. Germline lookup yields CDR1 SGHAT and CDR2 FQNNGV. This CDR3 has 15 residues. Unmatched junction bases numbered 12, after V lost 5 bases and J lost 8 bases. The CDR3 reads CASSRLAGGPGQQYF. The CDR3 region has the DNA TGTGCCAGCAGCAGGTTAGCGGGAGGCCCCGGGCAGCAGTACTTC.

This sequence joins TRBV6-1 and TRBJ1-3; TRBD1 matches at 8 bases. The germline CDR1 and CDR2 sequences are MNHNS and SASEGT. Trimming removed 0 bases from V and 0 bases from J; junction bases left unmatched: 4. There are 17 residues in the CDR3. The CDR3 DNA is TGTGCCAGCAGTGAAGCTACAGGGGGGCACTCTGGAAACACCATATATTTT. Amino acid sequence: CASSEATGGHSGNTIYF.

The chain carries TRBV10-3 and TRBJ2-2; TRBD1 agrees at 9 bases. This CDR3 region has 16 residues. CDR1 and CDR2 from the germline V gene are ENHRY and SYGVKD. With V trimmed by 4 bases and J by 10 bases, 13 bases remained unmatched. The CDR3 spells CAISGSPGQGSSELFF. The CDR3 DNA reads TGTGCCATCAGTGGCTCGCCGGGACAGGGATCGTCGGAGCTGTTTTTT.

The J gene is TRBJ2-1, the V gene TRBV19, with a tentative D call TRBD2 (5 bases). Trimming shortened V by 3 bases and J by 0 bases, and 6 bases separated the two germline ends. This CDR3 comprises 14 residues. Germline V lookup: CDR1 LNHDA, CDR2 SQIVND (reference sequence). The CDR3 region is CASSMGSSYNEQFF. The CDR3, as DNA: TGTGCCAGTAGTATGGGGAGCTCCTACAATGAGCAGTTCTTC.

The CDR3 region has the DNA TGTGCCAGCAGCTTAGCAGGACAGGGCGACTACACCTTC. Translation gives CASSLAGQGDYTF. This chain links TRBV7-9 with TRBJ1-2, with TRBD1 matching over 8 bases. The CDR3 consists of 13 residues. The V and J ends lost 0 bases and 10 bases, in that order; junction bases with no gene match: 4. The V gene's germline CDR1 is SEHNR and CDR2 FQNEAQ (reference sequence).

The CDR3, as DNA: TGTGCCAGCTCACCACCGGACAGGGGGTCTGAAGCTTTCTTT. This sequence encodes CASSPPDRGSEAFF. The genes are TRBV18 and TRBJ1-1; TRBD1 matches at 10 bases. Trimming cost V 0 bases and J 6 bases; bases outside gene matches: 1. The CDR3 spans 14 residues. CDR1 is KGHSH, CDR2 LQKENI, per germline.

The table lists this clone with a count of one. This chain joins TRBV12-5 and TRBJ2-4, with TRBD1 as a possible D gene (5 bases). The germline gives CDR1 LGHNT, CDR2 FRNRAP. The V end lost 5 bases, the J end lost 9 bases, and 14 bases lay between the germline ends. The CDR3 runs 13 residues. The CDR3 reads CASGIPTTGIQYF. CDR3 bases: TGTGCTAGTGGTATACCGACCACAGGCATTCAGTACTTC. The full variable domain, completed using reference TRBV12-5 and TRBJ2-4, is DARVTQTPRHKVTEMGQEVTMRCQPILGHNTVFWYRQTMMQGLELLAYFRNRAPLDDSGMPKDRFSAEMPDATLATLKIQPSEPRDSAVYFCASGIPTTGIQYFGAGTRLSVL.

This chain joins TRBV4-1 and TRBJ2-7, with D possibly TRBD1 on 5 matching bases. This CDR3 spans 15 amino acids. Germline V gives CDR1 MGHRA, CDR2 YSYEKL. V was clipped by 0 bases and J by 3 bases, with 12 bases between them. The CDR3 DNA reads as TGCGCCAGCAGCCAAGAGTCGGACATTTACTACGAGCAGTACTTC. Amino acids: CASSQESDIYYEQYF.

Remarks on this clone: This sample includes further DNA sequences coding for the same CDR3. The chain combines TRBV10-3 with TRBJ2-5, with D perhaps matching TRBD1 (5 bases). The CDR3 contains 12 residues. Trimming took off 2 bases at V and 4 bases at J, with 5 bases between the two ends. The germline V gene has CDR1 ENHRY and CDR2 SYGVKD. The CDR3 DNA follows: TGTGCCATCAGTGAGGGGGCAGAGACCCAGTACTTC. Translation gives CAISEGAETQYF.

This clone was recorded only once. CDR3 region: CASSSTQGGRLGYTF. DNA of the CDR3: TGTGCCAGCAGTTCCACACAGGGGGGGAGGCTTGGCTACACCTTC. The chain has TRBV27 and TRBJ1-2; 8 nucleotides line up with TRBD1. The CDR3 is 15 residues long. With 4 bases clipped from V and 7 bases from J, the junction kept 11 bases outside the gene matches. Germline CDR1 and CDR2: MNHEY and SMNVEV (reference sequence).

The V and J genes are TRBV9 and TRBJ1-3; D perhaps matches TRBD1 (5 bases). CDR3 length: 13 amino acids. The V gene's germline CDR1 is SGDLS and CDR2 YYNGEE. Between the trimmed V and J ends, which lost 4 bases and 1 base, there was a span of 6 bases. The CDR3 DNA is TGTGCCAGCAGCCCAGGGTCTGGAAACACCATATATTTT. It specifies CASSPGSGNTIYF.

The chain is built from TRBV25-1 and TRBJ1-4, with 8 bases aligning to TRBD1. From germline, CDR1 is MGHDK and CDR2 SYGVNS. Trimming took 4 bases from V and 10 from J; bases not matched to a gene: 11. The CDR3 runs to 15 residues. This chain's CDR3 is CASSASGTGQGKLFF. The CDR3 nucleotides read TGTGCCAGCAGTGCGTCCGGGACAGGCCAGGGAAAACTGTTTTTT.

This clone was seen only a few times. This chain joins TRBV14 and TRBJ2-1; D call uncertain. Trimming took 4 bases from V and 5 from J, leaving 12 bases between them. The CDR3 is 14 residues long. CDR1 is SGHDN and CDR2 is FVKESK in the germline V gene. CDR3 coding DNA: TGTGCCAGCAGCCCTATCACGATCGACAATGAGCAGTTCTTC. Protein sequence: CASSPITIDNEQFF.

This rearrangement joins TRBV28 to TRBJ1-2, with TRBD1 matching over 9 bases. This CDR3 comprises 14 residues. The V segment lost 5 bases and the J segment 8 bases; nucleotides outside the gene matches: 9. From germline, CDR1 is MDHEN and CDR2 SYDVKM. The CDR3 DNA reads TGTGCCAGCAGTACCGCGGGACAGGGCTTCGGCTACACCTTC. The encoded protein is CASSTAGQGFGYTF.

The genes are TRBV19 and TRBJ2-6, with D possibly TRBD1 on 6 matching bases. The CDR3 covers 19 residues. Trimming removed 4 bases from V and 0 bases from J, with 19 bases in between. Looked up from germline, CDR1 is LNHDA and CDR2 is SQIVND (reference sequence). CDR3 DNA: TGTGCCAGTAGTACCACTCCGGGACACGGTTACTCTGGGGCCAACGTCCTGACTTTC. Amino acids: CASSTTPGHGYSGANVLTF.

The chain combines TRBV18 with TRBJ1-5; D is uncertain. The V gene's germline CDR1 is KGHSH and CDR2 LQKENI. V lost 4 bases to trimming and J lost 3 bases, with 10 bases between them. The CDR3 extends over 14 amino acids. The CDR3, as DNA: TGTGCCAGCTCACGATCGGGAAACAATCAGCCCCAGCATTTT. Residues: CASSRSGNNQPQHF.

This chain links TRBV27 with TRBJ2-2; 10 bases align to TRBD2. Germline trimming cut 2 bases from V and 5 bases from J; bases unmatched to any gene: 5. Germline V CDR1 and CDR2: MNHEY, SMNVEV (reference sequence). The CDR3 length is 16 residues. In nucleotides, the CDR3 is TGTGCCAGCAGTTTAACTAGCGGGAAGTGGACCGGGGAGCTGTTTTTT. It encodes CASSLTSGKWTGELFF.

The chain employs TRBV4-1 and TRBJ2-5; 10 positions agree with TRBD2. The ends lost 3 bases at V and 0 bases at J; junction bases unmatched: 7. This CDR3 region has 17 residues. Looked up from germline, CDR1 is MGHRA and CDR2 is YSYEKL. CDR3 residues: CASSQVSGGLNQETQYF. The CDR3 region has the DNA TGCGCCAGCAGCCAGGTTAGCGGGGGGCTCAACCAAGAGACCCAGTACTTC.

The genes are TRBV7-9 and TRBJ1-6; D possibly corresponds to TRBD1 (5 bases). CDR1 is SEHNR, CDR2 FQNEAQ, per germline (reference sequence). The V gene lost 5 bases and the J gene lost 10 bases, with 18 bases spanning the gap. CDR3 size: 15 residues. In DNA, the CDR3 is TGTGCCAGCAGCCCGGGGGACGGACATAGCTCACCCCTCCACTTT. Amino acid sequence: CASSPGDGHSSPLHF.

The rearrangement uses TRBV3-1 (or the pseudogene TRBV3-2) and TRBJ1-6; possible D gene TRBD1, 5 bases. This CDR3 is 15 amino acids long. The germline V and J ends were trimmed by 1 base and 6 bases, with 10 bases remaining between them. Germline assignment: CDR1 LGHDT and CDR2 YNNKEL (reference sequence). CDR3 nucleotide sequence: TGTGCCAGCAGCCAAGGTAGGGGTCCTAATTCACCCCTCCACTTT. It encodes CASSQGRGPNSPLHF.

Only one count was recorded for this clone. J is TRBJ2-1 and V is TRBV6-5; 11 bases are a match to TRBD2. The trim removed 6 bases at V and 2 bases at J, leaving 3 bases unmatched. Germline CDR1 MNHEY, CDR2 SVGAGI. The CDR3 is 15 residues long. The CDR3 here is CASSLSGGAYNEQFF. The CDR3 DNA reads as TGTGCCAGCAGCCTTAGCGGGGGGGCCTACAATGAGCAGTTCTTC.

The chain employs TRBV4-1 and TRBJ2-1; D might be TRBD2 (6 bases). The CDR3 covers 16 residues. Germline V gene sequence: CDR1 MGHRA, CDR2 YSYEKL. The ends were cut back, 4 bases at V and 5 bases at J, with 18 bases in the middle. The CDR3 nucleotides are TGCGCCAGCAGCCCCATCTTTATGGCGGGACACAATGAGCAGTTCTTC. Translated, it gives CASSPIFMAGHNEQFF.

The chain carries TRBV5-1 and TRBJ1-1; D perhaps matches TRBD1 (6 bases). V lost 5 bases and J 5 bases, leaving 19 bases between the germline ends. This CDR3 has 15 amino acids. Germline values: CDR1 SGHRS, CDR2 YFSETQ. CDR3 residues: CASRPIGGAPTEAFF. The CDR3 DNA sequence: TGCGCCAGCAGGCCCATAGGGGGGGCGCCGACTGAAGCTTTCTTT.

The J gene is TRBJ2-1, the V gene TRBV6-5, with D unresolved. The CDR3 is 12 residues long. Per germline, CDR1 MNHEY and CDR2 SVGAGI. V was cut by 5 bases and J by 12 bases, with 14 bases left in between. The CDR3 coding sequence is TGTGCCAGCAGTCCGGCGGTGGATAGGCAGTTCTTC. This sequence encodes CASSPAVDRQFF.

This chain joins TRBV3-1 (or the pseudogene TRBV3-2) and TRBJ2-7; D may be TRBD2 (6 bases). The V gene lost 4 bases and the J gene lost 7 bases, with 17 bases spanning the gap. In germline, CDR1 is LGHDT, CDR2 YNNKEL (reference sequence). The CDR3 length is 14 residues. CDR3 nucleotide sequence: TGTGCCAGCAGCCTAGGGTCCCTACGGGGGGAGCAGTACTTC. Protein product: CASSLGSLRGEQYF.

This clone was observed once. This sequence joins TRBV5-8 and TRBJ1-5; no clear D. Trimming shortened V by 6 bases and J by 1 base, and 20 bases separated the two germline ends. The CDR3 extends over 17 amino acids. CDR1 SGHTS and CDR2 YDEGEE come from the germline V gene. CDR3 loop: CASKAQRSWYSNQPQHF. The CDR3 nucleotides read TGTGCCAGCAAGGCTCAGAGGAGCTGGTACAGCAATCAGCCCCAGCATTTT.

The chain has TRBV6-1 and TRBJ1-2; weak D call: TRBD1 (5 bases). Germline CDR1 reads MNHNS; CDR2 reads SASEGT. CDR3 length equals 14 residues. V lost 3 bases, J lost 7 bases, and 15 bases lay in between. The CDR3 DNA is TGTGCCAGCAGTGACGGCAGGGACGGGGGTGGCTACACCTTC. Amino acid sequence: CASSDGRDGGGYTF.

This chain links TRBV4-1 with TRBJ2-5; D gene unclear. Germline V gene data show CDR1 as MGHRA and CDR2 as YSYEKL. The CDR3 loop spans 15 amino acids. Trimming removed 1 base at V and 2 bases at J, with 11 bases between. CDR3 loop: CASSQVPTQQETQYF. CDR3 in DNA: TGCGCCAGCAGCCAAGTGCCGACTCAGCAAGAGACCCAGTACTTC.

The chain has TRBV7-2 and TRBJ2-2; 10 bases map to TRBD2. CDR1 is SGHTA and CDR2 is FQGNSA in the germline V gene. V was clipped by 4 bases and J by 7 bases; unmatched bases: 12. CDR3 length equals 17 residues. The CDR3 DNA follows: TGTGCCAGCAGCTCACCGGGGATCCGACTAGCGGGCGGGGAGCTGTTTTTT. It specifies CASSSPGIRLAGGELFF.